The T cell receptor beta chain described here comes from a study of T-cell reconstitution after alpha-beta-depleted transplantation in children. The length of the CDR3 is 13 residues. Trimming removed 3 bases at V and 8 bases at J, with 15 bases between. The germline V gene has CDR1 SQVTM and CDR2 ANQGSEA. Study outcomes and limitations: Hyperexpanded clones declined; after one year, newly produced T cells mostly supplied diversity. Several hundred rapidly expanded clones from non-depleted graft cells reportedly supplied alpha-beta T cells about two months post-transplant. Several patients had high TCRbeta diversity at day 60; it came from surviving recipient T cells and thymic progenitors.

Researchers prepared the TCRbeta library using unique molecular identifiers, the study reports. Each CDR3 protein gets one entry after TCRdb re-called the PCR reads with MiXCR. The profile shows just under 250,000 distinct CDR3 sequences, roughly 24% of them singletons. With respect to this clonotype: Its antigen is unidentified.

Sequenced here: PBMCs, sampled before TCRalphabeta/CD19-depleted stem cell transplant. The chain recombines TRBV29-1 with TRBJ2-3; D perhaps matches TRBD2 (5 bases). The sequence was collected from a girl aged 2 to 10 with Fanconi anemia, due to receive a stem cell transplant. This CDR3 reads CSVDPAGMGTQYF. The DNA for the CDR3 is TGCAGCGTTGACCCGGCCGGGATGGGTACGCAGTATTTT.